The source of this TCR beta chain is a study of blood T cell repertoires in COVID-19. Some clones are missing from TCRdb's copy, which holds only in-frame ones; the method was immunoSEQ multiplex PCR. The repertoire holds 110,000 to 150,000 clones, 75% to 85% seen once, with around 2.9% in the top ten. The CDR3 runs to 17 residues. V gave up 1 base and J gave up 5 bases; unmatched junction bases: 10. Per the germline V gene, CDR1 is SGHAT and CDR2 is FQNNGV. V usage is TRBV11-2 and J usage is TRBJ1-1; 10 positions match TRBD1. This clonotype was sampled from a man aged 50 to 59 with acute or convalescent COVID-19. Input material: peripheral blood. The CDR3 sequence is CASSLGPSTGGSTEAFF. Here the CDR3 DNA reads TGTGCCAGCAGCTTAGGCCCCTCGACAGGGGGCTCGACTGAAGCTTTCTTT.